The 15 T cell receptor beta chains below come from one sample, sequenced in a study of cytomegalovirus exposure and HLA in healthy donors. Researchers ran the PCR with 60 Vbeta and 13 Jbeta primers. Sequencing was performed with immunoSEQ multiplex PCR; in TCRdb, only in-frame clones are kept and a portion is missing. The sample contains around 140,000 clones, 75% to 90% of which appear only once. Material for sequencing was PBMCs. These receptor sequences come from a man in his forties in good health and CMV-seronegative.

This clone turned up a few times. This rearrangement joins TRBV6-5 to TRBJ1-1; TRBD1 might be the D (5 bases). This CDR3 has 16 residues. Germline CDR1 is MNHEY and CDR2 is SVGAGI. Trimming cost V 2 bases and J 5 bases, with 18 bases left between them. The CDR3: CASSYPSGSSGTEAFF. For the CDR3, the DNA is TGTGCCAGCAGTTACCCGTCCGGGTCCTCAGGGACTGAAGCTTTCTTT.

The J gene is TRBJ1-2, the V gene TRBV5-4, with D possibly TRBD1 on 6 matching bases. V was pared by 2 bases and J by 6 bases, with 20 bases between. Looked up from germline, CDR1 is SGHNT and CDR2 is YYREEE (reference sequence). The CDR3 consists of 16 residues. CDR3 residues: CASSFGGGRQGHGYTF. In nucleotides, the CDR3 is TGTGCCAGCAGCTTTGGTGGGGGCCGTCAGGGACATGGCTACACCTTC.

The chain has TRBV5-1 and TRBJ2-5; D perhaps matches TRBD2 (6 bases). Germline-derived CDR1 and CDR2 are SGHRS and YFSETQ. Trimming pared 6 bases from V and 3 bases from J, leaving 18 bases between. The CDR3 is 15 residues long. The CDR3 region is CASMGPGGGKETQYF. The CDR3 nucleotides read TGCGCCAGCATGGGGCCTGGGGGAGGCAAAGAGACCCAGTACTTC.

The CDR3 coding sequence is TGCAGCGTTTCTCAGGGCCCTAATGAAAAACTGTTTTTT. It is translated as CSVSQGPNEKLFF. The rearrangement joins TRBV29-1 to TRBJ1-4, with D perhaps matching TRBD1 (5 bases). With 5 bases removed from V and 3 bases from J, the gap between germline ends came to 10 bases. From germline, CDR1 is SQVTM and CDR2 ANQGSEA. The CDR3 covers 13 residues.

V usage is TRBV21-1 and J usage is TRBJ1-2. TRBV21-1 is deemed a pseudogene. CDR3 length: 14 amino acids. The CDR3 nucleotides read TGTGCCAGCAGCGAGGCTGGGTCGGGGAGTGGCTACACCTTC. Translated, it gives CASSEAGSGSGYTF.

The chain couples TRBV4-1 to TRBJ1-1, with D possibly being TRBD1 (5 bases). The CDR3 is made up of 16 amino acids. CDR1 and CDR2 (germline): MGHRA, YSYEKL. V gave up 7 bases and J gave up 0 bases, with 18 bases separating them. CDR3 protein: CASTLYGGDMNTEAFF. The CDR3 DNA is TGCGCCAGCACCCTTTACGGGGGGGATATGAACACTGAAGCTTTCTTT.

The chain carries TRBV27 and TRBJ1-2; no clear D gene. This CDR3 is built from 13 residues. Germline V gives CDR1 MNHEY, CDR2 SMNVEV (reference sequence). V lost 3 bases to trimming and J lost 1 base, with 6 bases between them. CDR3 coding DNA: TGTGCCAGCAGTTTGAGGTTTAACTATGGCTACACCTTC. This sequence encodes CASSLRFNYGYTF.

The sample holds a few counts of this clone. This chain links TRBV2 with TRBJ1-1, with 9 bases that match TRBD1. CDR1 is SNHLY, CDR2 FYNNEI, per germline. The CDR3 runs to 17 residues. V lost 6 bases to trimming and J lost 0 bases; unmatched junction nucleotides: 11. The CDR3 coding sequence is TGTGCCAGCAGGGAAACCGGGACAGGGAGTATGAACACTGAAGCTTTCTTT. Its protein product is CASRETGTGSMNTEAFF.

The J gene is TRBJ2-1, the V gene TRBV29-1; D gene unclear. The germline V gene has CDR1 SQVTM and CDR2 ANQGSEA. V lost 4 bases to trimming and J lost 6 bases, with 7 bases between them. The CDR3 runs 11 residues. The CDR3 DNA reads TGCAGCGTTGCACGGAGCAATGAGCAGTTCTTC. Amino acid sequence: CSVARSNEQFF.

The gene calls are TRBV27 and TRBJ2-1; D perhaps matches TRBD1 (6 bases). Germline V gives CDR1 MNHEY, CDR2 SMNVEV (reference sequence). The CDR3 length is 15 residues. Between the trimmed V and J ends, which lost 2 bases and 0 bases, there was a span of 8 bases. The CDR3 DNA reads TGTGCCAGCAGTTTAGACAGGAGCTCCTACAATGAGCAGTTCTTC. Its protein product is CASSLDRSSYNEQFF.

This clone was found once. The V gene is TRBV4-2, the J gene TRBJ1-2; possibly TRBD1 for D (6 bases). Germline CDR1 reads LGHNA; CDR2 reads YNFKEQ. This CDR3 region has 15 residues. The ends were cut back, 0 bases at V and 1 base at J, with 9 bases in the middle. In nucleotides, the CDR3 is TGTGCCAGCAGCCAAGAGGGACAAAATAACTATGGCTACACCTTC. This codes for CASSQEGQNNYGYTF.

The V gene is TRBV5-4, the J gene TRBJ2-3; TRBD2 matches at 10 bases. In germline, CDR1 is SGHNT, CDR2 YYREEE (reference sequence). CDR3 size: 15 residues. J lost 9 bases, V lost 4 bases, and 11 bases had no gene match. For the CDR3, the DNA is TGTGCCAGCAGCCCGAGGACTAGCGGACCTCCGACGCAGTATTTT. Its protein product is CASSPRTSGPPTQYF. Full variable domain (remainder filled in from reference TRBV5-4 and TRBJ2-3): ETGVTQSPTHLIKTRGQQVTLRCSSQSGHNTVSWYQQALGQGPQFIFQYYREEENGRGNFPPRFSGLQFPNYSSELNVNALELDDSALYLCASSPRTSGPPTQYFGPGTRLTVL.

This chain connects TRBV6-5 to TRBJ1-1, with TRBD1 identical over 9 bases. Germline V gene sequence: CDR1 MNHEY, CDR2 SVGAGI. Losses at the gene ends were 10 bases for V and 4 bases for J; bases not matched to a gene: 7. The CDR3 covers 13 residues. The CDR3 DNA is TGTGCCACCCACAGGGGGCCGGGCACTGAAGCTTTCTTT. Encoded protein: CATHRGPGTEAFF.

The chain combines TRBV20-1 with TRBJ1-1; D is ambiguous. Trimming took 0 bases from V and 11 from J, leaving 10 bases between them. Per germline, CDR1 DFQATT and CDR2 SNEGSKA (reference sequence). The CDR3 is 11 residues long. CDR3 bases: TGCAGTGCTAGAGAACCCCAGGTGGCTTTCTTT. This codes for CSAREPQVAFF.

The CDR3 bases are TGTGCCAGCAGTGAATTCGGACAGAGTAACACTGAAGCTTTCTTT. Translating gives CASSEFGQSNTEAFF. The V call is TRBV25-1, the J call TRBJ1-1; TRBD1 might be the D (6 bases). The CDR3 consists of 15 residues. Germline assignment: CDR1 MGHDK and CDR2 SYGVNS. V shed 1 base and J shed 2 bases, with 11 bases lying between them. The complete variable domain, with remaining parts taken from reference TRBV25-1 and TRBJ1-1, reads EADIYQTPRYLVIGTGKKITLECSQTMGHDKMYWYQQDPGMELHLIHYSYGVNSTEKGDLSSESTVSRIRTEHFPLTLESARPSHTSQYLCASSEFGQSNTEAFFGQGTRLTVV.